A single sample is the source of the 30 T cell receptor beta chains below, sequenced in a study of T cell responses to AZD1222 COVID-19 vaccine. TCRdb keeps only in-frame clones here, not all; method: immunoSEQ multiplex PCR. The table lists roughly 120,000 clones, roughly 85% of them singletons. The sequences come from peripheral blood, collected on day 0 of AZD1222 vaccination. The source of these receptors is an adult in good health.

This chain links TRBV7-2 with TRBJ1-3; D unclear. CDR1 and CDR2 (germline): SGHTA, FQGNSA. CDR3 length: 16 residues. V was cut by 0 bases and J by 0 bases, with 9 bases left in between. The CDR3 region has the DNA TGTGCCAGCAGCTTAGCGGACCTGAGCTCTGGAAACACCATATATTTT. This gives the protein CASSLADLSSGNTIYF.

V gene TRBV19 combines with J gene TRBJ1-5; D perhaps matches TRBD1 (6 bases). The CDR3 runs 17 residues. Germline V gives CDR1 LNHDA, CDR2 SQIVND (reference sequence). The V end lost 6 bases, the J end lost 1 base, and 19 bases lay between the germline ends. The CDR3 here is CASSIRQVFSSNQPQHF. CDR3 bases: TGTGCCAGTAGCATACGACAGGTTTTTTCGAGCAATCAGCCCCAGCATTTT. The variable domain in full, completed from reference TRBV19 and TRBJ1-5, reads DGGITQSPKYLFRKEGQNVTLSCEQNLNHDAMYWYRQDPGQGLRLIYYSQIVNDFQKGDIAEGYSVSREKKESFPLTVTSAQKNPTAFYLCASSIRQVFSSNQPQHFGDGTRLSIL.

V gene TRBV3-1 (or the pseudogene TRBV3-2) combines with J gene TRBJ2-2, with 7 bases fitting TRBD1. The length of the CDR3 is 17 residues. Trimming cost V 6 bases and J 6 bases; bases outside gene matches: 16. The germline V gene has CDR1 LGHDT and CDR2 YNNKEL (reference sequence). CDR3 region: CASSQGSQGHFSGELFF. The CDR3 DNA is TGTGCCAGCAGTCAGGGATCACAGGGGCATTTTTCCGGGGAGCTGTTTTTT.

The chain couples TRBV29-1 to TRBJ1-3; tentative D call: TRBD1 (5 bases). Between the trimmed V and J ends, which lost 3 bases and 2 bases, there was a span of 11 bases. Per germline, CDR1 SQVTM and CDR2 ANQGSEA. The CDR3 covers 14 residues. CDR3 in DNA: TGCAGCGTTGAGGGAATGGGACCTGGAAACACCATATATTTT. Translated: CSVEGMGPGNTIYF.

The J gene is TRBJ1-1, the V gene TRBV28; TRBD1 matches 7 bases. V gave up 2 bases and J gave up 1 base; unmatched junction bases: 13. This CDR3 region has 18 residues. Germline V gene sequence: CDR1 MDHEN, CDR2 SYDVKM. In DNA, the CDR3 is TGTGCCAGCAGTTTAATAGGAAGCAGGGGGGTTAAGAACACTGAAGCTTTCTTT. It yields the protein CASSLIGSRGVKNTEAFF.

CDR3 bases: TGTGCCAGCAGCCAATCCCCTGTAAAGACCCAGTACTTC. This translates into CASSQSPVKTQYF. This sequence joins TRBV3-1 (or the pseudogene TRBV3-2) and TRBJ2-5; no reliable D call. Germline values: CDR1 LGHDT, CDR2 YNNKEL (reference sequence). The CDR3 contains 13 residues. V was pared by 2 bases and J by 6 bases, with 10 bases between.

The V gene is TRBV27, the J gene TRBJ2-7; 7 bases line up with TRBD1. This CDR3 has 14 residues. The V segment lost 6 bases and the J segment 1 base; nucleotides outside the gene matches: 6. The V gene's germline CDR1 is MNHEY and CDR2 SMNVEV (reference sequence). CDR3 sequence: CASRLLTGSYEQYF. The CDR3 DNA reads TGTGCCAGCAGGCTACTGACAGGGTCCTACGAGCAGTACTTC.

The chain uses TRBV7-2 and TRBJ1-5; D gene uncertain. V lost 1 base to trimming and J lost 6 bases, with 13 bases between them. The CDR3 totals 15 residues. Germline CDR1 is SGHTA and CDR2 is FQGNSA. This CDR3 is CASSLGTARGQPQHF. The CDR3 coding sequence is TGTGCCAGCAGCTTAGGGACGGCACGGGGTCAGCCCCAGCATTTT. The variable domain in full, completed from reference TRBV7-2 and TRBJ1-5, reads GAGVSQSPSNKVTEKGKDVELRCDPISGHTALYWYRQSLGQGLEFLIYFQGNSAPDKSGLPSDRFSAERTGGSVSTLTIQRTQQEDSAVYLCASSLGTARGQPQHFGDGTRLSIL.

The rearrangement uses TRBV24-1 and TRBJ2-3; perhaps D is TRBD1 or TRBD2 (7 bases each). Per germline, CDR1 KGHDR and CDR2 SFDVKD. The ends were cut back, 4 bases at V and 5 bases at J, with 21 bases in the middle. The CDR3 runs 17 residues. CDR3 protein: CATSDAGGRGGIDTQYF. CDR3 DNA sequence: TGTGCCACCAGTGACGCCGGGGGGAGAGGGGGCATAGATACGCAGTATTTT.

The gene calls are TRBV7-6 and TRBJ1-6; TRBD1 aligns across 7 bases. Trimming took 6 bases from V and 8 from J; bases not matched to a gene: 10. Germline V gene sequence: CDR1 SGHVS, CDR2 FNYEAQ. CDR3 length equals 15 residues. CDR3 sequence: CASSQRQGIDSPLHF. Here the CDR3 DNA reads TGTGCCAGCAGTCAGAGACAGGGTATTGATTCACCCCTCCACTTT.

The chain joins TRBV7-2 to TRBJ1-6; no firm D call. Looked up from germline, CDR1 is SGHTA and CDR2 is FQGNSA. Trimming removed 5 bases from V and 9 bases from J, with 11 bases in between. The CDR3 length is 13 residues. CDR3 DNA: TGTGCCAGCAGCCCCGCCGAAGGTTCACCCCTCCACTTT. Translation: CASSPAEGSPLHF.

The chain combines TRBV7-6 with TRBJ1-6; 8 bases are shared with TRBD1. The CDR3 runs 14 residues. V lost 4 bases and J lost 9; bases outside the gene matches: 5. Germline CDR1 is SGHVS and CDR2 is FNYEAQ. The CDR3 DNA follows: TGTGCCAGCAGCTCCAGACAGGGGAGTTCACCCCTCCACTTT. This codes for CASSSRQGSSPLHF.

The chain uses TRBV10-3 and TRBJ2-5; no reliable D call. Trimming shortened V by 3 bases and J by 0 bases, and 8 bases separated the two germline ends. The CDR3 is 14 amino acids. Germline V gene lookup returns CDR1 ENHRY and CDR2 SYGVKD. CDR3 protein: CAISESGHQETQYF. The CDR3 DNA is TGTGCCATCAGTGAATCTGGGCACCAAGAGACCCAGTACTTC.

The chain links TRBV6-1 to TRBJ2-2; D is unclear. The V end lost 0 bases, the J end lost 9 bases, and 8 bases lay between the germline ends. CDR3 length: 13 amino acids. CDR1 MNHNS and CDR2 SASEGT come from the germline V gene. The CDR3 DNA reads TGTGCCAGCAGTGAAGCGCTCTCCCGGGAGCTGTTTTTT. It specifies CASSEALSRELFF.

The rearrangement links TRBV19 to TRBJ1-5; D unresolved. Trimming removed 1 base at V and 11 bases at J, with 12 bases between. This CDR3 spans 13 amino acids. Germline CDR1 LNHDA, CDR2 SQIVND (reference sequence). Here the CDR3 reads CASSIGPPQAQHF. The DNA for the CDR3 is TGTGCCAGTAGTATAGGACCCCCGCAGGCCCAGCATTTT.

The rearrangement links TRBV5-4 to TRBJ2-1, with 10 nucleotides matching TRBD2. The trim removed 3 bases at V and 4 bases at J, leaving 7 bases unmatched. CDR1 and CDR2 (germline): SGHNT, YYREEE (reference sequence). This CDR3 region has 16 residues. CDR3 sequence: CASSSRPGLAYNEQFF. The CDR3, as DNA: TGTGCCAGCAGCTCGAGACCGGGACTAGCGTACAATGAGCAGTTCTTC.

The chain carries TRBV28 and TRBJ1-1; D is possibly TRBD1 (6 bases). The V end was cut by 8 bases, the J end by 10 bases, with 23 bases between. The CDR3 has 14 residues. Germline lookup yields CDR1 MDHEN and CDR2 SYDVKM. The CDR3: CASRPPHTGSRAFF. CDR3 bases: TGTGCCAGCCGGCCACCTCACACAGGGTCTAGAGCTTTCTTT.

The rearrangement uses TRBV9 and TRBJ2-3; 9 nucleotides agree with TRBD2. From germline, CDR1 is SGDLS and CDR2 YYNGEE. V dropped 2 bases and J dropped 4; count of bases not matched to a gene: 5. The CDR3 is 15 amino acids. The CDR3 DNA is TGTGCCAGCAGCGTCCAGGCTAGCGGGGCAGATACGCAGTATTTT. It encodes CASSVQASGADTQYF.

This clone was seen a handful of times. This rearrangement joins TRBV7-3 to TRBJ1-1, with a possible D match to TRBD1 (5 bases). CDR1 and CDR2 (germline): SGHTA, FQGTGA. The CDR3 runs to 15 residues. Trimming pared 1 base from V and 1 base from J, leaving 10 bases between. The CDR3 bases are TGTGCCAGCAGCTTAAGCAGACAGTCGAACACTGAAGCTTTCTTT. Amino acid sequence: CASSLSRQSNTEAFF.

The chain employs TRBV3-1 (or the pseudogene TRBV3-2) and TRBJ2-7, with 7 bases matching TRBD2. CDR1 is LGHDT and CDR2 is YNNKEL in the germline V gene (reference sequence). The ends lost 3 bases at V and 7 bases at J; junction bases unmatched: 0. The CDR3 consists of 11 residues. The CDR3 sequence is CASSQGGEQYF. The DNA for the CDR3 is TGTGCCAGCAGCCAGGGGGGGGAGCAGTACTTC.

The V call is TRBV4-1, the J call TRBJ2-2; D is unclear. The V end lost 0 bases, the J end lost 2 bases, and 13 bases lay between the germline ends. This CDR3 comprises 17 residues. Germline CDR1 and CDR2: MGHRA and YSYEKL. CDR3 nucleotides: TGCGCCAGCAGCCAAGAGGTCGGGTACGTCAACACCGGGGAGCTGTTTTTT. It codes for CASSQEVGYVNTGELFF.

CDR3 residues: CASSLVGSGPATDTQYF. As DNA, the CDR3 is TGCGCCAGCAGCTTGGTTGGTAGCGGGCCAGCCACAGATACGCAGTATTTT. The chain joins TRBV5-1 to TRBJ2-3, with 7 bases identical to TRBD2. The junction had 9 bases not matched to a gene; V was cut back by 0 bases and J by 2 bases. Germline loops: CDR1 SGHRS, CDR2 YFSETQ. This CDR3 spans 17 amino acids.

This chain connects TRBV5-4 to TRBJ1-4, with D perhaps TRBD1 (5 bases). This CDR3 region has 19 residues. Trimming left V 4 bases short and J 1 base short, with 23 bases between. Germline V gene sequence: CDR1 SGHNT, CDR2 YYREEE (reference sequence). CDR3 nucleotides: TGTGCCAGCAGCCGAGGTCAGGGAGCGACACTGGGAACTAATGAAAAACTGTTTTTT. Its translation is CASSRGQGATLGTNEKLFF.

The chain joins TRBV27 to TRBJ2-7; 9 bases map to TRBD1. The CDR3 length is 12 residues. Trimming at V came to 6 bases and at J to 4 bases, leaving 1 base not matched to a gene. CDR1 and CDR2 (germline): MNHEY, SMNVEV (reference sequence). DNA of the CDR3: TGTGCCAGCAGAGGGACAGGGTACGAGCAGTACTTC. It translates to CASRGTGYEQYF.

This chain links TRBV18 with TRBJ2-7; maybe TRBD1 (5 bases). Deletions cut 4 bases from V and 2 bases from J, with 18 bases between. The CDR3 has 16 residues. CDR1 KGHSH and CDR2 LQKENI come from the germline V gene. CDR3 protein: CASSLTRTNNAYEQYF. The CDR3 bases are TGTGCCAGCTCACTGACCCGGACAAACAACGCCTACGAGCAGTACTTC.

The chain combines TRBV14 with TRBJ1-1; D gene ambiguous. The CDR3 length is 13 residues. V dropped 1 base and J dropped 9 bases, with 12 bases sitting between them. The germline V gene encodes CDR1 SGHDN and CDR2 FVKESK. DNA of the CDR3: TGTGCCAGCAGCCAAGTCGAGGGTATGAAAGCTTTCTTT. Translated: CASSQVEGMKAFF.

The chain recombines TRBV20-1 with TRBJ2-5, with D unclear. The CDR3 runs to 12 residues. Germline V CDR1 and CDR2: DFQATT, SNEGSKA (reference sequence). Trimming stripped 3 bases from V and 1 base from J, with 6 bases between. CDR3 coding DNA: TGCAGTGCTAGTGGGGTCCAAGAGACCCAGTACTTC. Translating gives CSASGVQETQYF.

CDR3 DNA: TGTGCCAGCAGCTTAAACACAAACTCCTACGAGCAGTACTTC. Translation: CASSLNTNSYEQYF. The V call is TRBV7-2, the J call TRBJ2-7; no reliable D call. The CDR3 runs 14 residues. Trimming shortened V by 2 bases and J by 0 bases, and 8 bases separated the two germline ends. Germline-derived CDR1 and CDR2 are SGHTA and FQGNSA.

CDR3 sequence: CASSPGPGTKIEQFF. CDR3 sequence (DNA): TGTGCCAGCTCACCGGGACCCGGGACTAAAATTGAGCAGTTCTTC. The rearrangement links TRBV18 to TRBJ2-1; 7 nucleotides match TRBD2. V lost 3 bases and J lost 9; bases outside the gene matches: 11. The CDR3 contains 15 residues. The germline gives CDR1 KGHSH, CDR2 LQKENI.

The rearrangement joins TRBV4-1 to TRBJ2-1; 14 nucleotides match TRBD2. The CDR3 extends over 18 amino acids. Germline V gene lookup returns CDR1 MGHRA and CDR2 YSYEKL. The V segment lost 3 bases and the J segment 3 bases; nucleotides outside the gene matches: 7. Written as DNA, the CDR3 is TGCGCCAGCAGCCATCTTGAGGGGACTAGCGGGGGCTACAATGAGCAGTTCTTC. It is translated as CASSHLEGTSGGYNEQFF.